This T cell receptor (beta chain) was observed in a study of T cells in Graves' hyperthyroidism and ophthalmopathy. In germline, CDR1 is SGHKS, CDR2 YYEKEE (reference sequence). The V gene lost 4 bases and the J gene lost 4 bases, with 17 bases spanning the gap. The CDR3 consists of 15 residues. Regarding the study as a whole: Ophthalmopathy cases were set apart from stable hyperthyroidism by a 13 V-J model.

TCR beta CDR3 regions were amplified from RNA. The HTBI primer set drove a first-round RT-PCR of the TCR CDR3. TCRdb redid the calling of the multiplex PCR reads with MiXCR, one entry per CDR3 protein. Counted here are around 450,000 distinct CDR3 sequences, approximately 13% occurring once; the ten biggest clones make up 4% to 6.5%. This clonotype showed up many times. Its matching antigen is unknown. The chain recombines TRBV5-5 with TRBJ1-1; tentatively, D is TRBD1 (5 bases). This TCR was recovered from a young woman with Graves' hyperthyroidism. The sample consisted of blood. The CDR3 loop is CASSVSRGGITEAFF. DNA for the CDR3: TGTGCCAGCAGCGTGTCGAGGGGAGGAATCACTGAAGCTTTCTTT.